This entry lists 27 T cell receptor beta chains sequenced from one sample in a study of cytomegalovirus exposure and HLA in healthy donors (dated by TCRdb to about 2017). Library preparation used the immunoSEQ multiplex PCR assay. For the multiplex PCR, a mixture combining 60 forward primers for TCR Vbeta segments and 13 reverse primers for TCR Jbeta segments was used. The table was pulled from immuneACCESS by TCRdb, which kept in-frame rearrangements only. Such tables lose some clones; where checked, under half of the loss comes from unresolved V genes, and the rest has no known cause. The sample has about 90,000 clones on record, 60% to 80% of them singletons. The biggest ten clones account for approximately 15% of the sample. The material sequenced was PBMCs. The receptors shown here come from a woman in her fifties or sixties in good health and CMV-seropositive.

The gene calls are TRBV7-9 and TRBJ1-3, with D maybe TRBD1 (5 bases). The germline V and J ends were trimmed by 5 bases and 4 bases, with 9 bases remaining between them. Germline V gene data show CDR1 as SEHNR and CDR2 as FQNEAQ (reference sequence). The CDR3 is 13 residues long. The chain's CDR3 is CASSKRQGNTIYF. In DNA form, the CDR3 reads TGTGCCAGCAGCAAAAGACAGGGAAACACCATATATTTT.

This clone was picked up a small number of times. CDR3 protein: CASSAPGTGLTGELFF. The DNA of the CDR3 is TGTGCCAGCAGCGCCCCCGGGACAGGGCTGACCGGGGAGCTGTTTTTT. The V and J genes are TRBV9 and TRBJ2-2; 9 nucleotides line up with TRBD1. V shed 3 bases, J shed 5 bases, and the junction held 8 bases outside the gene matches. Germline CDR1 reads SGDLS; CDR2 reads YYNGEE. The CDR3 consists of 16 residues.

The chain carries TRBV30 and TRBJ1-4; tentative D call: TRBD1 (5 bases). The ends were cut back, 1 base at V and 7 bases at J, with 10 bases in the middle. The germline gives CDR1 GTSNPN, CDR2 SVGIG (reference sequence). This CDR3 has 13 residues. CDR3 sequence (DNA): TGTGCCTGGAGTGGACAGACGGGTGAAAAACTGTTTTTT. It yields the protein CAWSGQTGEKLFF.

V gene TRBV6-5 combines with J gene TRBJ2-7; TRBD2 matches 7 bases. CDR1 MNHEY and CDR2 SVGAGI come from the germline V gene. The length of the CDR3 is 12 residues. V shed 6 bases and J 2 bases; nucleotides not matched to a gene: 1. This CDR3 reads CASSGLAYEQYF. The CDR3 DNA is TGTGCCAGCAGCGGACTAGCCTACGAGCAGTACTTC.

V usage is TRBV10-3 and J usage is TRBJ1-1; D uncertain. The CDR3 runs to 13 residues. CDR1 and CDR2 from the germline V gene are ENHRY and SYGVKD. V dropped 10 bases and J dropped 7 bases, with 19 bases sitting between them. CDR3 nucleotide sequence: TGTGCCACCCTGCATGTCGGGGTTAGTGAAGCTTTCTTT. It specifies CATLHVGVSEAFF.

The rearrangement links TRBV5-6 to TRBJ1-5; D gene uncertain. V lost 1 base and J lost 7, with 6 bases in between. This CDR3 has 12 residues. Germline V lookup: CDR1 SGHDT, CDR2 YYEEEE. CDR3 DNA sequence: TGTGCCAGCAGCTTGTCGGGGCAGCCCCAGCATTTT. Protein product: CASSLSGQPQHF.

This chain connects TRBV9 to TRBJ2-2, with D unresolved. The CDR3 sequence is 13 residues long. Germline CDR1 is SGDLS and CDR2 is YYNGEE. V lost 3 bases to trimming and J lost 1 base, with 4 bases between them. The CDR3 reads CASSGRNTGELFF. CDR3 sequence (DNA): TGTGCCAGCAGCGGCAGGAACACCGGGGAGCTGTTTTTT.

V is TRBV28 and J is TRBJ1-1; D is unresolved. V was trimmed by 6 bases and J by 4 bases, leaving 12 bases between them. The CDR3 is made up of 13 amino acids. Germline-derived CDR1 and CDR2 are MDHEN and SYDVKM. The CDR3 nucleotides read TGTGCCAGCAGACAGTTGGTCGCCACTGAAGCTTTCTTT. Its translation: CASRQLVATEAFF.

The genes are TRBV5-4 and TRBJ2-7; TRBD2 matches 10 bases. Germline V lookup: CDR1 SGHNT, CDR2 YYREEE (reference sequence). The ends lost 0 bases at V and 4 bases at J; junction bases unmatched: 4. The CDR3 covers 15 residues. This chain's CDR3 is CASSLASGSMYEQYF. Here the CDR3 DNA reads TGTGCCAGCAGCTTGGCTAGCGGGAGTATGTACGAGCAGTACTTC.

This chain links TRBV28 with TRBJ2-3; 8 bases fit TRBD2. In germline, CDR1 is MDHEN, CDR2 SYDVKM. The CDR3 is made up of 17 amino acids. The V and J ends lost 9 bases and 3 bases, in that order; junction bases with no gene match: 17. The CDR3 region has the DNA TGTGCCAGTATCGGGGGAGGAGCGGGAGTGGAGACAGATACGCAGTATTTT. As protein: CASIGGGAGVETDTQYF. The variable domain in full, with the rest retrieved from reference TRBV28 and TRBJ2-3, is DVKVTQSSRYLVKRTGEKVFLECVQDMDHENMFWYRQDPGLGLRLIYFSYDVKMKEKGDIPEGYSVSREKKERFSLILESASTNQTSMYLCASIGGGAGVETDTQYFGPGTRLTVL.

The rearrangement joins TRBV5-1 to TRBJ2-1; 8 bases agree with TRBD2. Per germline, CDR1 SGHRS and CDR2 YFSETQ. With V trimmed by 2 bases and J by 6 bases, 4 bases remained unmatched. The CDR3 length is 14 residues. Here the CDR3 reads CASSFSGIGNEQFF. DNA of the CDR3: TGCGCCAGCAGCTTTAGCGGGATCGGCAATGAGCAGTTCTTC.

The CDR3 here is CASRNLPGTPRGPQHF. CDR3 coding DNA: TGTGCCAGCAGGAACCTGCCTGGGACACCCCGCGGCCCCCAGCATTTT. This chain uses TRBV2 with TRBJ1-5; TRBD1 is a possible D gene (6 bases). This CDR3 comprises 16 residues. V shed 6 bases and J shed 10 bases, with 25 bases lying between them. CDR1 and CDR2 from the germline V gene are SNHLY and FYNNEI. Together with reference TRBV2 and TRBJ1-5, the CDR3 gives the full variable domain: EPEVTQTPSHQVTQMGQEVILRCVPISNHLYFYWYRQILGQKVEFLVSFYNNEISEKSEIFDDQFSVERPDGSNFTLKIRSTKLEDSAMYFCASRNLPGTPRGPQHFGDGTRLSIL.

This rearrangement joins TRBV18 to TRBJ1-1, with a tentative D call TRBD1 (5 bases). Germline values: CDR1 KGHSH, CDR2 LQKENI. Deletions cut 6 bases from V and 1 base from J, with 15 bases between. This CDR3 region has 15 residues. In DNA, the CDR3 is TGTGCCAGCTCCCCTTTTGGAGGGGAGAACACTGAAGCTTTCTTT. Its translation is CASSPFGGENTEAFF.

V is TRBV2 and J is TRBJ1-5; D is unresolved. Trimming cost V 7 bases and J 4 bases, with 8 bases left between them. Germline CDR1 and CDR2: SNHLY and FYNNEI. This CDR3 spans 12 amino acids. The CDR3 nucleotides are TGTGCCAGCATGGCGGGGAATCAGCCCCAGCATTTT. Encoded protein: CASMAGNQPQHF.

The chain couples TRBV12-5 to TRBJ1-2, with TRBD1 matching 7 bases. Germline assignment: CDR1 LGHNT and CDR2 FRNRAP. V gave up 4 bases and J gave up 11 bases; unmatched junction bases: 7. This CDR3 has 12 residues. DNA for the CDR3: TGTGCTAGTGGTTGGGACAGCCTGGAGTACACCTTC. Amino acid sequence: CASGWDSLEYTF.

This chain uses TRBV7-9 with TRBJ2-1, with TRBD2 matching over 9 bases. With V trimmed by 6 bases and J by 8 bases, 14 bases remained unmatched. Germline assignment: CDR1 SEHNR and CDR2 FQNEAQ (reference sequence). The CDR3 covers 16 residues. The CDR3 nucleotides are TGTGCCAGCAGTTTGATGCGCGGGAGGGCCGGAGATGAGCAGTTCTTC. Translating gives CASSLMRGRAGDEQFF.

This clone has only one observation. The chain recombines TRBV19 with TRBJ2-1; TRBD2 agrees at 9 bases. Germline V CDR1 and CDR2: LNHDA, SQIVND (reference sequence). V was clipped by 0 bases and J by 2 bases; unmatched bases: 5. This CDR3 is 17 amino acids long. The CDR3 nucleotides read TGTGCCAGTAGTATAGATCGTGGCGGGAGGGCCTACAATGAGCAGTTCTTC. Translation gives CASSIDRGGRAYNEQFF.

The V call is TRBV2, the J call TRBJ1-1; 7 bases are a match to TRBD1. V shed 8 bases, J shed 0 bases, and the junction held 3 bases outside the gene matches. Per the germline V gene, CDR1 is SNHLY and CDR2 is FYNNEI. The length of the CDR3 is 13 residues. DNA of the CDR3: TGTGCCAGCGACACAGGGGTGAACACTGAAGCTTTCTTT. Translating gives CASDTGVNTEAFF.

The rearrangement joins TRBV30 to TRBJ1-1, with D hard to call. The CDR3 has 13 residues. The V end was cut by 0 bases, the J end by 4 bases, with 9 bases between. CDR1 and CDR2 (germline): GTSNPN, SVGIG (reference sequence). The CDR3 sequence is CAWSVGGSTEAFF. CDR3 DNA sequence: TGTGCCTGGAGTGTAGGAGGGAGCACTGAAGCTTTCTTT. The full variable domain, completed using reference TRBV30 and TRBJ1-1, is SQTIHQWPATLVQPVGSPLSLECTVEGTSNPNLYWYRQAAGRGLQLLFYSVGIGQISSEVPQNLSASRPQDRQFILSSKKLLLSDSGFYLCAWSVGGSTEAFFGQGTRLTVV.

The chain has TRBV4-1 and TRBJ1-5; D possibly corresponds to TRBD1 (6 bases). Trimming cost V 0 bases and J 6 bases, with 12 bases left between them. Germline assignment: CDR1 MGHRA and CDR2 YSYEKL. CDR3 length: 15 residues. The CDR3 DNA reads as TGCGCCAGCAGCCAAGAGGGGGGGGGCGGTCAGCCCCAGCATTTT. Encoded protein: CASSQEGGGGQPQHF.

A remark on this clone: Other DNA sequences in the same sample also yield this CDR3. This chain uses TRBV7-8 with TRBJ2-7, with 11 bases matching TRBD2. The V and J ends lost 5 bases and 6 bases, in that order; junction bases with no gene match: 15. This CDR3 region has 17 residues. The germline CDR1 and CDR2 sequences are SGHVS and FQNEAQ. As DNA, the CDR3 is TGTGCCAGCAGCCTATCTCGTGGGGGTAGCGGGAGGGCCGAGCAGTACTTC. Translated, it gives CASSLSRGGSGRAEQYF.

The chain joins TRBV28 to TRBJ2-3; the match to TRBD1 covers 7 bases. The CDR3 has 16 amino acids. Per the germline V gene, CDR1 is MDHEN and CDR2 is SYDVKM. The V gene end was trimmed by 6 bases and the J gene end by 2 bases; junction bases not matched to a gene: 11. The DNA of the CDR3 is TGTGCCAGCAGAGATTTCGTCACAGGGGACACAGATACGCAGTATTTT. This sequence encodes CASRDFVTGDTDTQYF.

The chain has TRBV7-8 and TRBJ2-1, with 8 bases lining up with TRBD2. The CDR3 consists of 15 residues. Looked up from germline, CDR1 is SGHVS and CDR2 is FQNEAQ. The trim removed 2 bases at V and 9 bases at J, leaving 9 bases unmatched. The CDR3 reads CASSLQRGRDREQFF. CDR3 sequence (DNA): TGTGCCAGCAGCTTACAGCGGGGGAGGGACCGTGAGCAGTTCTTC.

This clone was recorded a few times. In nucleotides, the CDR3 is TGTGCCAGCAGCTTAATATCACCGGGACTAGCGGTCTACGAGCAGTACTTC. Its translation is CASSLISPGLAVYEQYF. This chain connects TRBV7-3 to TRBJ2-5, with 11 bases lining up with TRBD2. The J call may not be correct, given that the DNA end is closer to TRBJ2-7. Germline V gene lookup returns CDR1 SGHTA and CDR2 FQGTGA. The CDR3 length is 17 residues.

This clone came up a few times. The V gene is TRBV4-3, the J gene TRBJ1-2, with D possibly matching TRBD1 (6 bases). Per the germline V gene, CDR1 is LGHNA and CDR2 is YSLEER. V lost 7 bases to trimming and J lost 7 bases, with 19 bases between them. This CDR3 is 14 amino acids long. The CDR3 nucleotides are TGCGCCAGCAACCTGGAGCTGGGGGCAGGTGGCTACACCTTC. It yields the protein CASNLELGAGGYTF.

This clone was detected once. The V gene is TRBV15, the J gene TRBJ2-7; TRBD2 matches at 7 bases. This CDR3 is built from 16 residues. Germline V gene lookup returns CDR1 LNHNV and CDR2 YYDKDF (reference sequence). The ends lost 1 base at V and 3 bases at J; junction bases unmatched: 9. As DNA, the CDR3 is TGTGCCACCAGCAGAGTGGGGGGAGGGCCCTTCTACGAGCAGTACTTC. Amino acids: CATSRVGGGPFYEQYF.

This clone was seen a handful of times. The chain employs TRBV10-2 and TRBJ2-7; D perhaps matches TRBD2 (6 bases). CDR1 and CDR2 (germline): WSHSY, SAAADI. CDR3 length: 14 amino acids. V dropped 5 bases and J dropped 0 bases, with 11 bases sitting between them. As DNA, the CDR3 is TGCGCCAGCAGTTGGACTACCGACTCCTACGAGCAGTACTTC. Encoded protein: CASSWTTDSYEQYF.